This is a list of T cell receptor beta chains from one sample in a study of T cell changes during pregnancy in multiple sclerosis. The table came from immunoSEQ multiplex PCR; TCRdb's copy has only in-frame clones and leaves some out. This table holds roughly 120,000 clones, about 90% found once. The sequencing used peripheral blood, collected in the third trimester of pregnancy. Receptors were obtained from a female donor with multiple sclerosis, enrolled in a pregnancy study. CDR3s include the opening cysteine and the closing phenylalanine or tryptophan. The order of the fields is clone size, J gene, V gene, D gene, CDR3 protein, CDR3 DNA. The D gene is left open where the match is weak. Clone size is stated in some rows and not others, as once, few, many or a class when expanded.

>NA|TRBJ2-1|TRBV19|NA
CASSAGGGGLYNEQFF
TGTGCCAGTAGTGCCGGGGGAGGAGGCCTATACAATGAGCAGTTCTTC
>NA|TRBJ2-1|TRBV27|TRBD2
CASSFLGGSNEQFF
TGTGCCAGCAGTTTTTTGGGCGGGAGCAATGAGCAGTTCTTC
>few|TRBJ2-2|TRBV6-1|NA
CVTHRNTGELFF
TGTGTTACCCACAGGAACACCGGGGAGCTGTTTTTT
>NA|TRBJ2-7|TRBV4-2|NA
CASSPAYGESYEQYF
TGTGCCAGCAGCCCTGCCTACGGGGAATCCTACGAGCAGTACTTC
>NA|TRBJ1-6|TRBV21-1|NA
CASILHVTLHF
TGTGCCAGCATCTTACATGTAACCCTCCACTTT
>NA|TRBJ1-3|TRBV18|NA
CASSPSRTGTGNTIYF
TGTGCCAGCTCACCCTCCAGAACAGGGACCGGAAACACCATATATTTT
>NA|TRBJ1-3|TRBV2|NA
CASNPGGPNHSGNTIYF
TGTGCCAGCAATCCGGGAGGGCCTAATCACTCTGGAAACACCATATATTTT
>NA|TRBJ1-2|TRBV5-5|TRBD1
CASSLAGTGTSGYTF
TGTGCCAGCAGCTTGGCCGGGACAGGGACCTCCGGCTACACCTTC
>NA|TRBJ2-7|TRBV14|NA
CASSQTRGNEQYF
TGTGCCAGCAGCCAAACCAGGGGAAACGAGCAGTACTTC
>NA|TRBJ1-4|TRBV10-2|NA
CASSEETATNEKLFF
TGCGCCAGCAGTGAGGAGACAGCAACTAATGAAAAACTGTTTTTT
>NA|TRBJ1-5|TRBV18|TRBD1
CASSPGTDSNQPQHF
TGTGCCAGCTCACCGGGGACAGATAGCAATCAGCCCCAGCATTTT
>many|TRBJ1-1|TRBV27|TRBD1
CASSWRTGNTEAFF
TGTGCCAGCAGTTGGAGGACAGGGAACACTGAAGCTTTCTTT
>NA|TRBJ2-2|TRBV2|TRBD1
CASRTGTGSPGELFF
TGTGCCAGCAGGACGGGGACAGGGTCCCCGGGGGAGCTGTTTTTT
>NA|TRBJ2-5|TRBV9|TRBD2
CASSVGLAGGPGEETQYF
TGTGCCAGCAGCGTAGGACTAGCGGGAGGGCCCGGGGAGGAGACCCAGTACTTC
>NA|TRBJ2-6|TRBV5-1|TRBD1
CASRKERGRNLDSGANVLTF
TGCGCCAGCAGGAAGGAGAGGGGGCGTAATCTGGACTCTGGGGCCAACGTCCTGACTTTC
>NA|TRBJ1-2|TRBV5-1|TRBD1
CASSPQGEGYTF
TGCGCCAGCAGCCCACAGGGGGAGGGCTACACCTTC
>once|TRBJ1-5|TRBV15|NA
CATSRDRGSNQPQHF
TGTGCCACCAGCAGAGATCGAGGTAGCAATCAGCCCCAGCATTTT
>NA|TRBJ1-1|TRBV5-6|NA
CASSLLAGAMNTEAFF
TGTGCCAGCAGCTTGCTGGCAGGGGCGATGAACACTGAAGCTTTCTTT
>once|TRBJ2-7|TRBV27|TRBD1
CASSLSGQTYEQYF
TGTGCCAGCAGTTTATCGGGACAGACCTACGAGCAGTACTTC
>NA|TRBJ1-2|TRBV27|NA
CASTRSNGGGYGYTF
TGTGCCAGCACCCGAAGTAACGGGGGGGGCTATGGCTACACCTTC
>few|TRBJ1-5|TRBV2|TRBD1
CASSEEITGGNQPQHF
TGTGCCAGCAGTGAAGAAATAACAGGGGGCAATCAGCCCCAGCATTTT
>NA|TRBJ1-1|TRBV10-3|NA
CAISEEIRGNTEAFF
TGTGCCATCAGTGAGGAGATTAGAGGGAACACTGAAGCTTTCTTT
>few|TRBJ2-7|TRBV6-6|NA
CASSYSRQGGRYEQYF
TGTGCCAGCAGTTACTCGCGGCAGGGAGGTCGGTACGAGCAGTACTTC
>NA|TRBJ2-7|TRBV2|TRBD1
CASSRQGYEQYF
TGTGCCAGCAGTCGACAGGGCTACGAGCAGTACTTC
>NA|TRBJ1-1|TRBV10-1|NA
CASSESPQGPGAFF
TGCGCCAGCAGTGAGTCACCTCAGGGCCCTGGGGCTTTCTTT
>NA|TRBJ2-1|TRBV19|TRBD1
CASTLPGQGYNEQFF
TGTGCCAGCACCCTCCCGGGACAGGGCTACAATGAGCAGTTCTTC
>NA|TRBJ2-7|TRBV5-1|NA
CASSLGLLSYEQYF
TGCGCCAGCAGCTTGGGGCTGCTCTCCTACGAGCAGTACTTC